This T cell receptor beta chain was sequenced for a study of T cells in narcolepsy. A note on this clone: Its target is unknown.

The study's findings and limits: Reportedly, autoreactive clonotypes were serially detected in patients' blood but not controls'. Same-patient CSF and blood CD4+ T cell clonotypes included HCRT-specific and TRIB2-specific autoreactive ones.

Clones were sequenced by immunoSEQ multiplex PCR, and TCRdb holds only the in-frame ones, with some missing. The sample lists more than 9,500 clones, 94% occurring once. V was pared by 6 bases and J by 2 bases, with 14 bases between. Per the germline V gene, CDR1 is SGHAT and CDR2 is FQDESV (reference sequence). The CDR3 runs to 15 residues. Sequencing was done on a sample of CD45RA- memory CD4+ T cells from PBMCs. The chain employs TRBV11-1 and TRBJ2-1, with TRBD1 as a possible D gene (6 bases). This receptor was obtained from a human donor with narcolepsy. The CDR3 loop is CASRGTGFPYNEQFF. DNA of the CDR3: TGTGCCAGCAGGGGAACAGGGTTTCCCTACAATGAGCAGTTCTTC.